The clone carrying this T cell receptor beta chain was seen at least ten times. V lost 0 bases and J 8 bases, leaving 28 bases between the germline ends. CDR1 LGHNA and CDR2 YNFKEQ come from the germline V gene. The CDR3 consists of 19 residues. The data originate from a study of CD8+CD57+ T cells in acquired aplastic anemia. The TCR beta profiling, which covered VDJ combination and CDR3 sequence, was carried out using genomic DNA as the template. Each CDR3 protein is one row after TCRdb ran MiXCR on the reads. The data show 250,000 to 300,000 distinct CDR3 sequences, 45% to 65% seen once. This TCR was recovered from a human donor with severe aplastic anemia or a healthy control (not recorded which). The V call is TRBV4-2, the J call TRBJ1-2; D unresolved. Specimen: sorted CD4+, CD8+, or CD8+CD57+ T cells (not recorded which) from PBMCs. The CDR3 region has the DNA TGTGCCAGCAGCCAAGACCCCTCGACCGGGCCGTTGGGCTCATGGGGCTACACCTTC. It codes for CASSQDPSTGPLGSWGYTF.